This T cell receptor (beta chain) was sequenced in a study of blood T cell repertoires in COVID-19. Study summary: Material from acute and convalescent COVID-19 was sourced from the United States, Italy and Spain. The analysed material was cDNA or gDNA that came from T cells, B-cell-depleted T cells, or PBMCs.

How the authors handled the data: Amplification with reference gene primers provided the estimates of nucleated cell counts. This table comes from immunoSEQ multiplex PCR, and its TCRdb copy is limited to in-frame clones, with some not included. The D gene and trimming were derived from the DNA, and the V and J assignments and clone size from that table. The sample has under 300,000 clones; around 87% are singletons. This clone was seen a single time. In germline, CDR1 is SGHDT, CDR2 YYEEEE. V lost 1 base and J lost 8; bases outside the gene matches: 6. CDR3 size: 15 residues. The genes are TRBV5-6 and TRBJ1-6; TRBD1 aligns across 7 bases. The sample comprised peripheral blood. The source of this sequence is a woman in her 70s with active or convalescent COVID-19. CDR3 residues: CASSLFRGFDSPLHF. CDR3 nucleotide sequence: TGTGCCAGCAGCTTGTTCAGGGGGTTTGATTCACCCCTCCACTTT.